This passage covers 13 T cell receptor beta chains from one sample sequenced in a study of blood T cell repertoires in COVID-19. The data were produced by immunoSEQ multiplex PCR, yet TCRdb's version contains in-frame clones alone and is incomplete. Among 200,000 to 250,000 clones listed, approximately 80% were seen once. The sequencing sample was made of PBMCs or T cells enriched from blood (not recorded which). The source of these receptors is a woman aged 55-75 years who had recovered from COVID-19.

The chain couples TRBV12-3 or TRBV12-4 to TRBJ1-2; D unclear. V dropped 7 bases and J dropped 4 bases, with 13 bases sitting between them. CDR3 size: 13 residues. CDR3 in DNA: TGTGCCAGCATCCCCGACGCGGGCTATGGCTACACCTTC. Translated: CASIPDAGYGYTF.

This clone showed up just once. This chain joins TRBV29-1 and TRBJ1-6, with unresolved D. With 8 bases removed from V and 7 bases from J, the gap between germline ends came to 9 bases. Germline V gene sequence: CDR1 SQVTM, CDR2 ANQGSEA. The CDR3 length is 11 residues. CDR3 bases: TGCAGCTATACGGGGAATTCACCCCTCCACTTT. Protein product: CSYTGNSPLHF. The full variable domain, its missing parts supplied by reference TRBV29-1 and TRBJ1-6, is SAVISQKPSRDICQRGTSLTIQCQVDSQVTMMFWYRQQPGQSLTLIATANQGSEATYESGFVIDKFPISRPNLTFSTLTVSNMSPEDSSIYLCSYTGNSPLHFGNGTRLTVT.

The CDR3 loop reads CASSLQGANTEAFF. The CDR3 nucleotides are TGTGCCAGTAGTCTACAGGGAGCGAACACTGAAGCTTTCTTT. The chain recombines TRBV19 with TRBJ1-1; a possible D gene is TRBD1 (6 bases). CDR3 size: 14 residues. Germline V gene sequence: CDR1 LNHDA, CDR2 SQIVND (reference sequence). The V end lost 5 bases, the J end lost 1 base, and 11 bases lay between the germline ends.

In the case of this clone: Sequence at one end of the junction differs from germline and may be a read error. The chain is built from TRBV2 and TRBJ1-2, with 7 bases matching TRBD1. The CDR3 contains 14 residues. From germline, CDR1 is SNHLY and CDR2 FYNNEI. This CDR3 is CASSEGEGAGGYTF. The CDR3 coding sequence is TGTGCCAGCAGCGAAGGAGAGGGGGCGGGCGGCTACACCTTC.

The chain links TRBV5-1 to TRBJ2-1, with 7 bases identical to TRBD2. The V and J ends lost 3 bases and 5 bases, in that order; junction bases with no gene match: 8. The CDR3 extends over 15 amino acids. CDR1 and CDR2 (germline): SGHRS, YFSETQ. The CDR3 region is CASSWGGLSNNEQFF. CDR3 DNA: TGCGCCAGCAGCTGGGGGGGTCTATCAAACAATGAGCAGTTCTTC.

The chain recombines TRBV6-1 with TRBJ2-1, with a weak D call TRBD1 (7 bases). From germline, CDR1 is MNHNS and CDR2 SASEGT. Trimming took off 3 bases at V and 1 base at J, with 10 bases between the two ends. The CDR3 sequence is 15 residues long. This CDR3 is CASSEEGASYNEQFF. The CDR3 nucleotides read TGTGCCAGCAGTGAGGAGGGGGCATCCTACAATGAGCAGTTCTTC.

V and J are TRBV19 and TRBJ1-1, with no clear D. The CDR3 is made up of 15 amino acids. Trimming removed 5 bases at V and 0 bases at J, with 13 bases between. Germline V gene data show CDR1 as LNHDA and CDR2 as SQIVND (reference sequence). CDR3 loop: CASSAPGRVNTEAFF. CDR3 bases: TGTGCCAGTAGTGCCCCCGGGAGGGTGAACACTGAAGCTTTCTTT.

This sequence joins TRBV7-8 and TRBJ2-7; 8 bases agree with TRBD1. Germline CDR1 SGHVS, CDR2 FQNEAQ. The CDR3 runs to 19 residues. The junction had 17 bases not matched to a gene; V was cut back by 4 bases and J by 0 bases. The CDR3 is CASSSLGQGYSFLSYEQYF. CDR3 bases: TGTGCCAGCAGCTCACTAGGACAGGGCTATTCCTTTCTCTCCTACGAGCAGTACTTC.

This chain connects TRBV7-2 to TRBJ2-1; 11 nucleotides align to TRBD1. After removal of 1 base from V and 9 bases from J, the junction contained 14 bases not matched to a gene. The CDR3 covers 18 residues. Germline CDR1 reads SGHTA; CDR2 reads FQGNSA. CDR3 protein: CASSLGPLGQGAVSEQFF. CDR3 sequence (DNA): TGTGCCAGCAGCTTAGGGCCCTTAGGACAGGGGGCGGTGAGTGAGCAGTTCTTC.

This clone was seen a single time. The V and J genes are TRBV10-1 and TRBJ2-5; D call uncertain. V gave up 3 bases and J gave up 0 bases, with 2 bases separating them. Germline CDR1 WNHNN, CDR2 SYGVQD (reference sequence). The CDR3 length is 12 residues. CDR3 amino acids: CASSDNQETQYF. CDR3 bases: TGCGCCAGCAGTGACAACCAAGAGACCCAGTACTTC.

The rearrangement joins TRBV5-4 to TRBJ2-2, with D maybe TRBD1 (7 bases). Germline CDR1 is SGHNT and CDR2 is YYREEE (reference sequence). The CDR3 contains 19 residues. Deletions cut 0 bases from V and 0 bases from J, with 18 bases between. The CDR3 DNA is TGTGCCAGCAGCTTGGGCTCAGGGGGGTTTTCCGCGAACACCGGGGAGCTGTTTTTT. Protein sequence: CASSLGSGGFSANTGELFF.

The CDR3 protein is CASSERQVSGNTIYF. The DNA of the CDR3 is TGTGCCAGCAGTGAAAGACAGGTCTCTGGAAACACCATATATTTT. The rearrangement uses TRBV2 and TRBJ1-3, with D perhaps TRBD1 (6 bases). The germline gives CDR1 SNHLY, CDR2 FYNNEI. The CDR3 covers 15 residues. V lost 2 bases and J 0 bases, leaving 8 bases between the germline ends. Drawing the rest from reference TRBV2 and TRBJ1-3, the complete variable domain is EPEVTQTPSHQVTQMGQEVILRCVPISNHLYFYWYRQILGQKVEFLVSFYNNEISEKSEIFDDQFSVERPDGSNFTLKIRSTKLEDSAMYFCASSERQVSGNTIYFGEGSWLTVV.

The genes are TRBV3-1 (or the pseudogene TRBV3-2) and TRBJ2-7; D is perhaps TRBD1 (5 bases). Germline V CDR1 and CDR2: LGHDT, YNNKEL (reference sequence). Trimming pared 0 bases from V and 3 bases from J, leaving 12 bases between. The CDR3 is 15 amino acids. The CDR3 DNA is TGTGCCAGCAGCCAAGATGTAGGGGCCTACTACGAGCAGTACTTC. It is translated as CASSQDVGAYYEQYF.